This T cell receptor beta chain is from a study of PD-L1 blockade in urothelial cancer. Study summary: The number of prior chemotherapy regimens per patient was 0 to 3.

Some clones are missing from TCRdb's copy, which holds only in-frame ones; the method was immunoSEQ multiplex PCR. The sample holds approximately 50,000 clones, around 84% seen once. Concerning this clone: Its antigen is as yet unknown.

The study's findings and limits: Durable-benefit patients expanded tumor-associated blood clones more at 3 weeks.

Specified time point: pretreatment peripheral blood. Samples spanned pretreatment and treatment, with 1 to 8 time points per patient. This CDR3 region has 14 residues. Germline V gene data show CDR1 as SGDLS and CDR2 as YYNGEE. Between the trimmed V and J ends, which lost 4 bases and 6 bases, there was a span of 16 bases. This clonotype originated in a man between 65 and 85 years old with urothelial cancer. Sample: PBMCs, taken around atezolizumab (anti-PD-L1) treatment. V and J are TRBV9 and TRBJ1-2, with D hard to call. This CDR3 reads CASSLLRREDGYTF. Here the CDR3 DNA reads TGTGCCAGCAGCCTCCTCCGTCGAGAGGATGGCTACACCTTC.